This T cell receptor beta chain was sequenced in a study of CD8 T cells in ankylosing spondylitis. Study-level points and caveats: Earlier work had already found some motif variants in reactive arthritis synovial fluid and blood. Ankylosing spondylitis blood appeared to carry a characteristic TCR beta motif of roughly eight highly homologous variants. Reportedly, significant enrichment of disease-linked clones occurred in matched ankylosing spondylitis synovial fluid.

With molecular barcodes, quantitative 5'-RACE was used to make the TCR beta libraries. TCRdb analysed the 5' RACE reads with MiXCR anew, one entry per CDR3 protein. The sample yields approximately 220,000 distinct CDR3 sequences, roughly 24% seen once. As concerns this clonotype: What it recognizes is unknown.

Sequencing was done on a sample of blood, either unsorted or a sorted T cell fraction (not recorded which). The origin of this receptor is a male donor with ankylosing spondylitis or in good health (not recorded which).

CDR3 coding DNA: TGCAGTGTTATACTAGCGGGAGCTGATACGCAGTATTTT. Its translation is CSVILAGADTQYF. The chain joins TRBV20-1 to TRBJ2-3; 11 bases fit TRBD2. CDR1 DFQATT and CDR2 SNEGSKA come from the germline V gene (reference sequence). V dropped 7 bases and J dropped 6; count of bases not matched to a gene: 6. The CDR3 contains 13 residues.